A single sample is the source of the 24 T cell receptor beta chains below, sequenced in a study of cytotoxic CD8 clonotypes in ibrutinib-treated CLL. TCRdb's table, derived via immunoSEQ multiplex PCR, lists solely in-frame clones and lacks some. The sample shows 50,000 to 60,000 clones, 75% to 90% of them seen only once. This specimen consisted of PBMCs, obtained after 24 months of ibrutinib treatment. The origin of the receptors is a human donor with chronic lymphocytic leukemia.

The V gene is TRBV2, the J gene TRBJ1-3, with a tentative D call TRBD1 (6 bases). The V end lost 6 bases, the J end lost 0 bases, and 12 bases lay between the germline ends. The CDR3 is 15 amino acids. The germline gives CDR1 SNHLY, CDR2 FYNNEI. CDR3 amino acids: CASRLTGLSGNTIYF. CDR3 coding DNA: TGTGCCAGCAGGCTGACAGGTCTCTCTGGAAACACCATATATTTT.

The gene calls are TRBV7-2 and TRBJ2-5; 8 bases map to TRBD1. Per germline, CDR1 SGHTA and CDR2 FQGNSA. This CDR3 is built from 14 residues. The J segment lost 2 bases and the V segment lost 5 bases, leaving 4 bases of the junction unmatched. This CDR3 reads CASSRDRQQETQYF. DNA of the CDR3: TGTGCCAGCAGCAGGGACAGGCAACAAGAGACCCAGTACTTC. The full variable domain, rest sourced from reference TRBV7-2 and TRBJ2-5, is GAGVSQSPSNKVTEKGKDVELRCDPISGHTALYWYRQSLGQGLEFLIYFQGNSAPDKSGLPSDRFSAERTGGSVSTLTIQRTQQEDSAVYLCASSRDRQQETQYFGPGTRLLVL.

The CDR3 sequence is CAISESGPPGNYGYTF. The DNA of the CDR3 is TGTGCCATCAGTGAGTCGGGGCCTCCAGGGAACTATGGCTACACCTTC. V and J are TRBV10-3 and TRBJ1-2; D perhaps matches TRBD1 (5 bases). V was clipped by 0 bases and J by 2 bases, with 13 bases between them. CDR1 and CDR2 from the germline V gene are ENHRY and SYGVKD. This CDR3 has 16 residues.

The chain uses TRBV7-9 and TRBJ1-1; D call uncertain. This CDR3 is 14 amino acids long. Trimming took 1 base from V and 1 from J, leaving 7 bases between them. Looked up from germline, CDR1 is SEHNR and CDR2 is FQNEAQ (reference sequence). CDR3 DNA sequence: TGTGCCAGCAGCTTAGGTGCCGGGAACACTGAAGCTTTCTTT. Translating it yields CASSLGAGNTEAFF.

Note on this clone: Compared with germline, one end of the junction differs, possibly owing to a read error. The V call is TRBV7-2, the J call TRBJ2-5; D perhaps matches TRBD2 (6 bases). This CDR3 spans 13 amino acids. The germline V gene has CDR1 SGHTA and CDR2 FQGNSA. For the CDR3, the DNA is TGTGCCAGCGCATTATACCTCGTTAGCGGATTGGACTTC. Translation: CASALYLVSGLDF.

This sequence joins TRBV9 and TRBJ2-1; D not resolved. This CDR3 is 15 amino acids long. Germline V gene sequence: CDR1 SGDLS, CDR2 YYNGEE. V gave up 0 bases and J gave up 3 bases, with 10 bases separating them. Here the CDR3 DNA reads TGTGCCAGCAGCGTAGGGCAGGCAAACTACAATGAGCAGTTCTTC. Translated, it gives CASSVGQANYNEQFF.

CDR3 sequence (DNA): TGCGCCAGCAGCTCACAGGGGGCGAGAACAGATACGCAGTATTTT. It codes for CASSSQGARTDTQYF. The rearrangement joins TRBV5-1 to TRBJ2-3; 9 nucleotides align to TRBD1. This CDR3 is built from 15 residues. CDR1 and CDR2 from the germline V gene are SGHRS and YFSETQ. V shed 3 bases, J shed 3 bases, and the junction held 5 bases outside the gene matches.

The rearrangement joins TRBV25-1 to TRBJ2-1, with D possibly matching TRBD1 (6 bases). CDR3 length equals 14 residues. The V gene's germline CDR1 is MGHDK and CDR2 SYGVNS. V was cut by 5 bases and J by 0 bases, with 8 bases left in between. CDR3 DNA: TGTGCCAGCAGTCCGACAGGCTCCTACAATGAGCAGTTCTTC. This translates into CASSPTGSYNEQFF. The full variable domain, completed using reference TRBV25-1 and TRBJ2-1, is EADIYQTPRYLVIGTGKKITLECSQTMGHDKMYWYQQDPGMELHLIHYSYGVNSTEKGDLSSESTVSRIRTEHFPLTLESARPSHTSQYLCASSPTGSYNEQFFGPGTRLTVL.

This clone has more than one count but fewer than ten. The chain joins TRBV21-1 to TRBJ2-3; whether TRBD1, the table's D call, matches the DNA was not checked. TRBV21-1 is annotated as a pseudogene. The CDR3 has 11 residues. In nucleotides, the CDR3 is TGTGCCAGCAGCACTGACAGCGAGTCGAATTTT. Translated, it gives CASSTDSESNF.

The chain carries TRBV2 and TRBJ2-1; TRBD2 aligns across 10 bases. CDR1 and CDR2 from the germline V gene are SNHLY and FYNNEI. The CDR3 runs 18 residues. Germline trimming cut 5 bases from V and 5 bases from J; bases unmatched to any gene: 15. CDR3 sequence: CASSNLGDLAGAHNEQFF. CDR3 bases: TGTGCCAGCAGTAATTTGGGTGATCTAGCGGGAGCCCACAATGAGCAGTTCTTC.

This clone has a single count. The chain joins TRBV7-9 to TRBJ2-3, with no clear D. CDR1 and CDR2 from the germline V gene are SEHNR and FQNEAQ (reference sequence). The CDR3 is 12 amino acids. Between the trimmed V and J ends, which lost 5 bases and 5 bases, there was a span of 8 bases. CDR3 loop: CASSPALDTQYF. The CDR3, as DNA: TGTGCCAGCAGCCCAGCGCTAGATACGCAGTATTTT.

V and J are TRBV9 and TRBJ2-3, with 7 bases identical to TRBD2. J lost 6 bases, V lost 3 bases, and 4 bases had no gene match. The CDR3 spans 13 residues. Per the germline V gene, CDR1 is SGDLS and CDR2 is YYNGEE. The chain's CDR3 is CASSAGLYDTQYF. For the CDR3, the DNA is TGTGCCAGCAGCGCGGGACTATACGATACGCAGTATTTT.

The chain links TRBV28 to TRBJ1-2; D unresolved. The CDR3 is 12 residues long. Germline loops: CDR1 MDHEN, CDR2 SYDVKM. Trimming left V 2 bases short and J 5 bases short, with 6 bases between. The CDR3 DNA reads TGTGCCAGCAGTTTAACAGAATATGGCTACACCTTC. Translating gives CASSLTEYGYTF.

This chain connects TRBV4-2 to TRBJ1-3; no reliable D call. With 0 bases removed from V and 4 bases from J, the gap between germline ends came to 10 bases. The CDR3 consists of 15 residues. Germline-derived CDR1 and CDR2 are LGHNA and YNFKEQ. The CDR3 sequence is CASSQDWGGGNTIYF. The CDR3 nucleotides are TGTGCCAGCAGCCAAGATTGGGGAGGGGGAAACACCATATATTTT.

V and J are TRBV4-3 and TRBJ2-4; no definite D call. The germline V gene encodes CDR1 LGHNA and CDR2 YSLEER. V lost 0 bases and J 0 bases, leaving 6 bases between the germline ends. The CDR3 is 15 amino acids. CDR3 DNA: TGCGCCAGCAGCCAAGATAGGACAGCCAAAAACATTCAGTACTTC. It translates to CASSQDRTAKNIQYF.

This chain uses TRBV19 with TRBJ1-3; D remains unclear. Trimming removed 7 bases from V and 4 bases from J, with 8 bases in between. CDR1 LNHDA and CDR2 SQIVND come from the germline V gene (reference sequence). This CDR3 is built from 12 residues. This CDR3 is CASTNSGNTIYF. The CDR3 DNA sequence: TGTGCCAGTACAAACTCGGGAAACACCATATATTTT.

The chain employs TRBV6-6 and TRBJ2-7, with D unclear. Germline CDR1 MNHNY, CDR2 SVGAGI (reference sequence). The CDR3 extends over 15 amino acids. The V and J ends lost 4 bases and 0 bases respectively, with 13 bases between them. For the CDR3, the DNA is TGTGCCAGCAGTTCCGGGTCTTTAAGCTCCTACGAGCAGTACTTC. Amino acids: CASSSGSLSSYEQYF.

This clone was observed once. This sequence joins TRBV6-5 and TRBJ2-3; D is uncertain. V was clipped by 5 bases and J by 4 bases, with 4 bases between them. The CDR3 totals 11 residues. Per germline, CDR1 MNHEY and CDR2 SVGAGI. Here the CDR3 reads CASSQSDTQYF. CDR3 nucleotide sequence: TGTGCCAGCAGTCAGTCAGATACGCAGTATTTT.

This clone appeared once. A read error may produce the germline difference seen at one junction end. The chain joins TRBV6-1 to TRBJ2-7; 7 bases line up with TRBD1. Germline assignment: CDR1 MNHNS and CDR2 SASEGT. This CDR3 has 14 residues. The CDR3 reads CASTMTGNFYGQYF. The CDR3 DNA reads TGTGCCAGCACTATGACAGGGAACTTTTACGGGCAGTACTTC.

Here the CDR3 reads CASSPLTMSNTEAFF. The CDR3 DNA reads TGTGCCAGCAGCCCGCTTACCATGTCGAACACTGAAGCTTTCTTT. V and J are TRBV7-8 and TRBJ1-1; the D is unclear. Trimming left V 5 bases short and J 1 base short, with 14 bases between. CDR3 size: 15 residues. CDR1 is SGHVS, CDR2 FQNEAQ, per germline.

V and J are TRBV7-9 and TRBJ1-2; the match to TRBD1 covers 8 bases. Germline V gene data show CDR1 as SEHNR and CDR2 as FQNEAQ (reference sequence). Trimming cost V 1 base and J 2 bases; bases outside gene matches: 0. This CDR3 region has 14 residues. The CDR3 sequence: CASSLGTGNYGYTF. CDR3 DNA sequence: TGTGCCAGCAGCTTAGGGACAGGGAACTATGGCTACACCTTC.

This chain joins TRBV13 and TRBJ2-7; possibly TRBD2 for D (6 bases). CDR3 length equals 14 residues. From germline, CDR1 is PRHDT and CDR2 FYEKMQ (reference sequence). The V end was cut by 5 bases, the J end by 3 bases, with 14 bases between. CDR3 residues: CASSLSGGGYEQYF. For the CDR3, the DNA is TGTGCCAGCAGCCTCTCCGGGGGTGGCTACGAGCAGTACTTC.

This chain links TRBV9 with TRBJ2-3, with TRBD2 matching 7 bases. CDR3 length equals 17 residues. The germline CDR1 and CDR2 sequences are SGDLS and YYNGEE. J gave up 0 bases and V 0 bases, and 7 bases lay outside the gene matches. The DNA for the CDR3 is TGTGCCAGCAGCGTAGGGTTAGCGGGTAGGAGCACAGATACGCAGTATTTT. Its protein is CASSVGLAGRSTDTQYF.

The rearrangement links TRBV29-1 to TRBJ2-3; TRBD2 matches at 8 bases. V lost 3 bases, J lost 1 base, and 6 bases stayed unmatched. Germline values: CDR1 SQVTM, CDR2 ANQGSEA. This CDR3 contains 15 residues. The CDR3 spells CSVEVLAGGTDTQYF. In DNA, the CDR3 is TGCAGCGTTGAGGTGCTAGCGGGTGGCACAGATACGCAGTATTTT.